These 5 T cell receptor beta chains share one sample of origin, sequenced in a study of blood T cell repertoires in COVID-19. Sequencing was performed with immunoSEQ multiplex PCR; in TCRdb, only in-frame clones are kept and a portion is missing. The sample shows around 260,000 clones, just over 85% of them seen only once. Input material: peripheral blood. Source of these receptors: a woman under 40 with active or convalescent COVID-19.

A single count supports this clone. The chain joins TRBV29-1 to TRBJ1-1, with a possible D match to TRBD1 (5 bases). Trimming pared 4 bases from V and 3 bases from J, leaving 18 bases between. Germline lookup yields CDR1 SQVTM and CDR2 ANQGSEA. The CDR3 extends over 15 amino acids. This CDR3 reads CSVAPTSPGDTEAFF. The DNA for the CDR3 is TGCAGCGTTGCGCCCACAAGCCCGGGGGACACTGAAGCTTTCTTT. Variable domain in full (rest from reference TRBV29-1 and TRBJ1-1): SAVISQKPSRDICQRGTSLTIQCQVDSQVTMMFWYRQQPGQSLTLIATANQGSEATYESGFVIDKFPISRPNLTFSTLTVSNMSPEDSSIYLCSVAPTSPGDTEAFFGQGTRLTVV.

V usage is TRBV29-1 and J usage is TRBJ2-1, with TRBD2 matching over 13 bases. Germline CDR1 reads SQVTM; CDR2 reads ANQGSEA. The CDR3 runs to 15 residues. Trimming at V came to 7 bases and at J to 8 bases, leaving 11 bases not matched to a gene. This CDR3 reads CSAGLAGFSRHEQFF. The CDR3 bases are TGCAGCGCGGGACTAGCGGGGTTCTCTCGCCATGAGCAGTTCTTC.

This clone was counted a few times. The chain uses TRBV20-1 and TRBJ2-5; D is perhaps TRBD2 (5 bases). V lost 5 bases to trimming and J lost 4 bases, with 8 bases between them. In germline, CDR1 is DFQATT, CDR2 SNEGSKA (reference sequence). The CDR3 loop spans 11 amino acids. CDR3 nucleotides: TGCAGTGCTTATGAGGGAGAGACCCAGTACTTC. This encodes CSAYEGETQYF.

V gene TRBV20-1 combines with J gene TRBJ1-1; D might be TRBD1 (6 bases). Trimming pared 3 bases from V and 4 bases from J, leaving 18 bases between. The CDR3 extends over 15 amino acids. The V gene's germline CDR1 is DFQATT and CDR2 SNEGSKA (reference sequence). CDR3 amino acids: CSASPAQGWGTEAFF. The CDR3 coding sequence is TGCAGTGCTAGTCCCGCACAGGGATGGGGCACTGAAGCTTTCTTT.

The chain employs TRBV5-1 and TRBJ1-2; D is perhaps TRBD1 (6 bases). The germline gives CDR1 SGHRS, CDR2 YFSETQ. Trimming cost V 7 bases and J 3 bases, with 16 bases left between them. The CDR3 spans 14 residues. This CDR3 reads CASSYGGLDYGYTF. The CDR3 DNA sequence: TGCGCCAGCTCTTACGGGGGGCTCGACTATGGCTACACCTTC.